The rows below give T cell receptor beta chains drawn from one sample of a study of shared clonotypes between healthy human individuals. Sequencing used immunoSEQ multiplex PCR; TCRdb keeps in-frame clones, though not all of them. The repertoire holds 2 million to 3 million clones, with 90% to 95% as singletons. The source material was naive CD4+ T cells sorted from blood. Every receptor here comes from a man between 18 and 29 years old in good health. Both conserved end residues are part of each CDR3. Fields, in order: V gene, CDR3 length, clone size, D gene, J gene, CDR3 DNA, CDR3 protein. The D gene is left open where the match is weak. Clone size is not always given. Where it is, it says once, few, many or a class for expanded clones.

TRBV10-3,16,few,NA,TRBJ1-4,TGTGCCATCAGTGAGTCTGGAGGGATCACTAATGAAAAACTGTTTTTT,CAISESGGITNEKLFF
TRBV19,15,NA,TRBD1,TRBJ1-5,TGTGCCACCCAATTCGACGGACAGGCCTATCAGCCCCAGCATTTT,CATQFDGQAYQPQHF
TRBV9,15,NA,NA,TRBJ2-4,TGTGCCAGCAGCGTAGGAGACAGCGGGAAAAACATTCAGTACTTC,CASSVGDSGKNIQYF
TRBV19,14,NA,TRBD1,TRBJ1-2,TGTGCCAGTTTCGACAGGACAGGGATTGATGGCTACACCTTC,CASFDRTGIDGYTF
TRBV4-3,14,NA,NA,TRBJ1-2,TGCGCCAGCAGCCAAGATCCGGGTTCTTATGGCTACACCTTC,CASSQDPGSYGYTF
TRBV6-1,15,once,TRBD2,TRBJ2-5,TGTGCCAGCAGTCCAAGCGGGGGGGCTAGAGAGACCCAGTACTTC,CASSPSGGARETQYF
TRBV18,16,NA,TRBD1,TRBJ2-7,TGTGCCAGCTCACCACCGCGGACAGGGAGCACCTACGAGCAGTACTTC,CASSPPRTGSTYEQYF
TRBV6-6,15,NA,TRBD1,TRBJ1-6,TGTGCCTCAGCAGTAGGGGGCAGGGGGAATTCACCCCTCCACTTT,CASAVGGRGNSPLHF
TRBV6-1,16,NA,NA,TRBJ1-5,TGTGCCAGCAGTGCAATTGACGGCGGGCGCAATCAGCCCCAGCATTTT,CASSAIDGGRNQPQHF
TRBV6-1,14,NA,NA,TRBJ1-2,TGTGCCAGCAGTTTCACCGGGACGGGTTATGGCTACACCTTC,CASSFTGTGYGYTF
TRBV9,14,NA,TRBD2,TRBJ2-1,TGTGCCAGCAGCGTTGGCGGGGGGTACAATGAGCAGTTCTTC,CASSVGGGYNEQFF
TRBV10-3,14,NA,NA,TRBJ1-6,TGTGCCATAAGAGGGGTCGGGAATAATTCACCCCTCCACTTT,CAIRGVGNNSPLHF
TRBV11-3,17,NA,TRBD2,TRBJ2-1,TGTGCCAGCAGCTTAGGGGCGGGGGGAAACTCGGTAAATGAGCAGTTCTTC,CASSLGAGGNSVNEQFF
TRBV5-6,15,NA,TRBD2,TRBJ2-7,TGTGCCAGCAGCTTGGGGCTAGCGGGTAGCTACGAGCAGTACTTC,CASSLGLAGSYEQYF
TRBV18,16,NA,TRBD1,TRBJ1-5,TGTGCCAGCTCCCCGGGGGGGACAGGCTACAATCAGCCCCAGCATTTT,CASSPGGTGYNQPQHF
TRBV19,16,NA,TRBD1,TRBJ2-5,TGTGCCAGTAGTATCGGTAACAGGGGGCCTCAAGAGACCCAGTACTTC,CASSIGNRGPQETQYF
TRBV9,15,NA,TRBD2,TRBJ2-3,TGTGCCAGCAGCGTAGCGGTAGCGGGAGCAGATACGCAGTATTTT,CASSVAVAGADTQYF
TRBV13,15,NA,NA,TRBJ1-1,TGTGCCAGCAGCTTAGGCCTTGTCAGCGGCCTCGAAGCTTTCTTT,CASSLGLVSGLEAFF
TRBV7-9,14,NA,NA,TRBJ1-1,TGTGCCAGCAGCTTAGCTCCGGGGAACACTGAAGCTTTCTTT,CASSLAPGNTEAFF
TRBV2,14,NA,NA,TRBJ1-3,TGTGCCAGCAGTGGCAGGGGAGTGGGGGACACCATATATTTT,CASSGRGVGDTIYF
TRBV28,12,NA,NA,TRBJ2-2,TGTGCCAGCAGTTTACAATTCGGGGAGCTGTTTTTT,CASSLQFGELFF
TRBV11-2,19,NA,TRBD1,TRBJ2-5,TGTGCCAGCAGCTTAGCGTCACTCAGGGGGCGCCCAAATCAAGAGACCCAGTACTTC,CASSLASLRGRPNQETQYF